Each of the 21 T cell receptor beta chains below was sequenced from the same sample in a study of shared clonotypes between healthy human individuals. The table came from immunoSEQ multiplex PCR; TCRdb's copy has only in-frame clones and leaves some out. The sample holds around 2,000,000 clones; approximately 94% are singletons and the top ten take over 1.5%. CD8 cells regarded as naive lacked CD45RO, were positively chosen for CCR7, and omitted terminally differentiated effector memory CD45RA+ cells. What was sequenced was naive CD8+ T cells from PBMCs. The source is a man aged 18 to 30 in good health. Some clones in this sample may be carry-over from other donors' samples.

V gene TRBV29-1 combines with J gene TRBJ2-4; 8 positions agree with TRBD1. CDR1 and CDR2 (germline): SQVTM, ANQGSEA. The CDR3 is made up of 11 amino acids. Losses at the gene ends were 6 bases for V and 6 bases for J; bases not matched to a gene: 1. Written as DNA, the CDR3 is TGCAGCGTAGACAGGGGAAACATTCAGTACTTC. Translation gives CSVDRGNIQYF.

V is TRBV9 and J is TRBJ2-5, with 12 bases identical to TRBD2. V shed 3 bases, J shed 5 bases, and the junction held 5 bases outside the gene matches. This CDR3 spans 15 amino acids. Looked up from germline, CDR1 is SGDLS and CDR2 is YYNGEE. This CDR3 reads CASSASGRATETQYF. The DNA for the CDR3 is TGTGCCAGCAGCGCTAGCGGGAGGGCGACGGAGACCCAGTACTTC.

The rearrangement uses TRBV27 and TRBJ2-7; TRBD1 matches at 9 bases. This CDR3 region has 17 residues. The germline V gene has CDR1 MNHEY and CDR2 SMNVEV (reference sequence). Trimming took 5 bases from V and 4 from J; bases not matched to a gene: 15. The DNA for the CDR3 is TGTGCCAGCAGTCCCCCCCCCGGGACAGGGCTATTTTACGAGCAGTACTTC. Its protein product is CASSPPPGTGLFYEQYF.

The rearrangement joins TRBV7-2 to TRBJ2-1; D remains ambiguous. Germline V CDR1 and CDR2: SGHTA, FQGNSA. V was cut by 1 base and J by 4 bases, with 11 bases left in between. This CDR3 has 15 residues. The CDR3 region has the DNA TGTGCCAGCAGCTTAGTTTGGTCAGAATACAATGAGCAGTTCTTC. Encoded protein: CASSLVWSEYNEQFF.

This clone was seen a few times. The chain couples TRBV28 to TRBJ1-5; D is undetermined. Germline lookup yields CDR1 MDHEN and CDR2 SYDVKM. The CDR3 covers 15 residues. Trimming shortened V by 4 bases and J by 2 bases, and 12 bases separated the two germline ends. CDR3 protein: CASSSAPLRNQPQHF. The DNA for the CDR3 is TGTGCCAGCAGTTCTGCCCCGCTTCGCAATCAGCCCCAGCATTTT.

V gene TRBV6-5 combines with J gene TRBJ2-5; D ambiguous. Germline lookup yields CDR1 MNHEY and CDR2 SVGAGI. The CDR3 is made up of 14 amino acids. Trimming pared 5 bases from V and 4 bases from J, leaving 14 bases between. CDR3 loop: CASSLWASGETQYF. In DNA form, the CDR3 reads TGTGCCAGCAGTCTGTGGGCCTCGGGAGAGACCCAGTACTTC.

The chain carries TRBV27 and TRBJ2-7, with TRBD1 matching 8 bases. This CDR3 comprises 16 residues. J lost 4 bases, V lost 3 bases, and 11 bases had no gene match. Germline-derived CDR1 and CDR2 are MNHEY and SMNVEV (reference sequence). This CDR3 reads CASSLAPGTGEYEQYF. DNA for the CDR3: TGTGCCAGCAGTTTGGCCCCCGGGACAGGTGAATACGAGCAGTACTTC.

V gene TRBV6-1 combines with J gene TRBJ2-7, with 7 bases aligning to TRBD2. This CDR3 region has 17 residues. The junction had 12 bases not matched to a gene; V was cut back by 2 bases and J by 2 bases. Germline loops: CDR1 MNHNS, CDR2 SASEGT. The DNA for the CDR3 is TGTGCCAGCAGTGAACCCCCCTTTAGCGGGTCGACCTACGAGCAGTACTTC. It codes for CASSEPPFSGSTYEQYF.

V gene TRBV30 combines with J gene TRBJ1-1; no clear D gene. Looked up from germline, CDR1 is GTSNPN and CDR2 is SVGIG (reference sequence). Trimming cost V 2 bases and J 4 bases, with 11 bases left between them. The CDR3 length is 13 residues. The CDR3 nucleotides are TGTGCCTGGAGTTTATCGGGAGGCACTGAAGCTTTCTTT. It encodes CAWSLSGGTEAFF.

This sequence joins TRBV7-9 and TRBJ2-3; TRBD1 matches at 7 bases. Germline assignment: CDR1 SEHNR and CDR2 FQNEAQ (reference sequence). Trimming took 5 bases from V and 6 from J; bases not matched to a gene: 14. This CDR3 is built from 16 residues. The CDR3 here is CASSLSRDSNKDTQYF. The CDR3 DNA follows: TGTGCCAGCAGCCTAAGTAGGGACAGCAACAAGGATACGCAGTATTTT.

The chain has TRBV4-3 and TRBJ2-1, with TRBD1 as a possible D gene (5 bases). This CDR3 contains 16 residues. Trimming shortened V by 2 bases and J by 3 bases, and 14 bases separated the two germline ends. Per germline, CDR1 LGHNA and CDR2 YSLEER. The CDR3 nucleotides are TGCGCCAGCAGCCAAACCGAAGGCAGGGTCTACAATGAGCAGTTCTTC. Protein sequence: CASSQTEGRVYNEQFF.

The rearrangement links TRBV5-4 to TRBJ2-1; D possibly corresponds to TRBD2 (6 bases). This CDR3 spans 16 amino acids. The germline CDR1 and CDR2 sequences are SGHNT and YYREEE (reference sequence). The V end was cut by 4 bases, the J end by 2 bases, with 16 bases between. The CDR3 spells CASSDFDGGPYNEQFF. The CDR3 nucleotides read TGTGCCAGCAGCGACTTCGACGGGGGACCCTACAATGAGCAGTTCTTC.

This sequence joins TRBV27 and TRBJ2-3, with D unclear. Germline CDR1 and CDR2: MNHEY and SMNVEV (reference sequence). The CDR3 contains 15 residues. V shed 6 bases and J shed 0 bases, with 13 bases lying between them. The CDR3 sequence: CASSLSSSSTDTQYF. The CDR3 DNA is TGTGCCAGCAGCCTAAGCTCCTCTAGCACAGATACGCAGTATTTT.

The J gene is TRBJ2-5, the V gene TRBV2; D tentatively reads TRBD1 or TRBD2 (7 bases each). Trimming removed 4 bases from V and 5 bases from J, with 17 bases in between. Germline CDR1 reads SNHLY; CDR2 reads FYNNEI. This CDR3 is built from 15 residues. CDR3 residues: CASSGLTGRGETQYF. The CDR3 bases are TGTGCCAGCAGTGGCCTGACAGGGAGGGGCGAGACCCAGTACTTC.

This clone was recorded once. V is TRBV4-2 and J is TRBJ2-7, with 10 bases matching TRBD1. V lost 5 bases, J lost 4 bases, and 5 bases stayed unmatched. Germline V gene data show CDR1 as LGHNA and CDR2 as YNFKEQ. The CDR3 has 14 residues. CDR3 sequence: CASSFGQGEYEQYF. The CDR3 nucleotides read TGTGCCAGCAGCTTCGGACAGGGGGAATACGAGCAGTACTTC.

The chain has TRBV14 and TRBJ2-7, with TRBD1 as a possible D gene (6 bases). CDR3 length: 13 residues. Germline V gives CDR1 SGHDN, CDR2 FVKESK. Between the trimmed V and J ends, which lost 2 bases and 4 bases, there was a span of 9 bases. CDR3 DNA sequence: TGTGCCAGCAGCCAAATACAGGGTTACGAGCAGTACTTC. The encoded protein is CASSQIQGYEQYF.

In its sample, this clone was seen once. This rearrangement joins TRBV29-1 to TRBJ2-7; D is unclear. Germline CDR1 reads SQVTM; CDR2 reads ANQGSEA. The CDR3 has 12 residues. Trimming pared 5 bases from V and 2 bases from J, leaving 10 bases between. CDR3 protein: CSVKTSPYEQYF. The CDR3 bases are TGCAGCGTTAAAACCTCCCCCTACGAGCAGTACTTC.

This rearrangement joins TRBV7-9 to TRBJ2-7, with TRBD1 matching 8 bases. Germline V gene sequence: CDR1 SEHNR, CDR2 FQNEAQ (reference sequence). The CDR3 length is 15 residues. J lost 1 base, V lost 5 bases, and 7 bases had no gene match. CDR3 nucleotide sequence: TGTGCCAGCAGCGACTGGACAGGGTTTTCCTACGAGCAGTACTTC. This gives the protein CASSDWTGFSYEQYF.

This chain joins TRBV29-1 and TRBJ2-7, with TRBD1 identical over 10 bases. V shed 6 bases and J 4 bases; nucleotides not matched to a gene: 6. CDR1 and CDR2 from the germline V gene are SQVTM and ANQGSEA. The CDR3 sequence is 13 residues long. The CDR3 DNA reads as TGCAGCGTCGGGACAGGGGCGGGGTACGAGCAGTACTTC. Its protein product is CSVGTGAGYEQYF.

The chain is built from TRBV5-5 and TRBJ2-7, with D tentatively TRBD1 (5 bases). V lost 0 bases, J lost 2 bases, and 12 bases lay in between. The CDR3 contains 15 residues. Germline CDR1 SGHKS, CDR2 YYEKEE (reference sequence). This CDR3 reads CASSLGPDSAYEQYF. The CDR3 nucleotides are TGTGCCAGCAGCTTGGGTCCTGACAGTGCCTACGAGCAGTACTTC.

The V gene is TRBV27, the J gene TRBJ1-2, with no clear D. This CDR3 has 13 residues. In germline, CDR1 is MNHEY, CDR2 SMNVEV (reference sequence). The V end was cut by 6 bases, the J end by 4 bases, with 12 bases between. The CDR3 loop reads CASSFGVSYGYTF. As DNA, the CDR3 is TGTGCCAGCAGCTTCGGGGTAAGCTATGGCTACACCTTC.